Each of the 13 T cell receptor beta chains below was sequenced from the same sample in a study of control samples from healthy donors and cancer patients. Libraries were prepared by immunoSEQ multiplex PCR; TCRdb keeps only in-frame clonotypes and omits some of them. This table holds about 190,000 clones. Sequenced input: blood. Receptor source: a woman aged 25 to 45 in good health.

The chain employs TRBV27 and TRBJ1-1; maybe TRBD1 (5 bases). Germline V gene sequence: CDR1 MNHEY, CDR2 SMNVEV (reference sequence). V was cut by 3 bases and J by 7 bases, with 6 bases left in between. The CDR3 length is 11 residues. CDR3 nucleotide sequence: TGTGCCAGCAGTTTGGGACTTGAAGCTTTCTTT. Amino acid sequence: CASSLGLEAFF.

The genes are TRBV27 and TRBJ1-1; the D gene is possibly TRBD1 (5 bases). Trimming took 4 bases from V and 4 from J, leaving 13 bases between them. CDR1 and CDR2 (germline): MNHEY, SMNVEV (reference sequence). The length of the CDR3 is 14 residues. CDR3 bases: TGTGCCAGCAGTTCGCTCTACGGGGGCACTGAAGCTTTCTTT. It codes for CASSSLYGGTEAFF.

Written as DNA, the CDR3 is TGTGCCAGCAGTTTGGGGGTGAACTATGGCTACACCTTC. Encoded protein: CASSLGVNYGYTF. The V gene is TRBV12-3 or TRBV12-4, the J gene TRBJ1-2; the D gene is possibly TRBD1 (5 bases). This CDR3 is 13 amino acids long. Trimming left V 3 bases short and J 2 bases short, with 7 bases between.

The chain couples TRBV11-1 to TRBJ2-1, with D possibly being TRBD1 or TRBD2 (5 bases each). V was shortened by 5 bases and J by 13 bases, with 12 bases between the two germline ends. Germline V gene lookup returns CDR1 SGHAT and CDR2 FQDESV (reference sequence). This CDR3 contains 11 residues. CDR3 residues: CASSPGGKQFF. DNA of the CDR3: TGTGCCAGCAGCCCTGGGGGTAAACAGTTCTTC. The full variable domain, in which reference TRBV11-1 and TRBJ2-1 provide the parts outside the CDR3, is EAEVAQSPRYKITEKSQAVAFWCDPISGHATLYWYRQILGQGPELLVQFQDESVVDDSQLPKDRFSAERLKGVDSTLKIQPAELGDSAMYLCASSPGGKQFFGPGTRLTVL.

The chain is built from TRBV7-2 and TRBJ2-3; 13 bases map to TRBD2. Germline V gene data show CDR1 as SGHTA and CDR2 as FQGNSA. This CDR3 is built from 18 residues. V was clipped by 2 bases and J by 0 bases; unmatched bases: 5. This CDR3 reads CASSLLTSGGVSTDTQYF. The CDR3 region has the DNA TGTGCCAGCAGCTTACTAACTAGCGGGGGGGTAAGCACAGATACGCAGTATTTT.

The chain is built from TRBV27 and TRBJ2-7, with TRBD2 matching 10 bases. Trimming took 6 bases from V and 4 from J; bases not matched to a gene: 3. This CDR3 comprises 13 residues. Germline loops: CDR1 MNHEY, CDR2 SMNVEV (reference sequence). CDR3 in amino acids: CASSLLAGYEQYF. CDR3 sequence (DNA): TGTGCCAGCAGCTTACTAGCGGGGTACGAGCAGTACTTC.

V usage is TRBV7-2 and J usage is TRBJ1-6, with 7 bases matching TRBD1. V was clipped by 5 bases and J by 3 bases; unmatched bases: 7. Looked up from germline, CDR1 is SGHTA and CDR2 is FQGNSA. There are 16 residues in the CDR3. The CDR3 reads CASSPTGSVYNSPLHF. The CDR3, as DNA: TGTGCCAGCAGCCCGACAGGGTCGGTCTATAATTCACCCCTCCACTTT.

The chain links TRBV3-1 (or the pseudogene TRBV3-2) to TRBJ1-3; D is ambiguous. Germline V lookup: CDR1 LGHDT, CDR2 YNNKEL (reference sequence). The CDR3 contains 12 residues. V lost 4 bases and J 4 bases, leaving 5 bases between the germline ends. The CDR3 region has the DNA TGTGCCAGCAGCCTCGAAGGAAACACCATATATTTT. It encodes CASSLEGNTIYF.

The chain joins TRBV9 to TRBJ2-1, with D maybe TRBD2 (6 bases). Germline lookup yields CDR1 SGDLS and CDR2 YYNGEE. This CDR3 has 18 residues. V lost 3 bases and J 0 bases, leaving 19 bases between the germline ends. CDR3 loop: CASSEGSGRGPSYNEQFF. In DNA form, the CDR3 reads TGTGCCAGCAGCGAGGGTTCGGGGCGGGGACCCTCCTACAATGAGCAGTTCTTC.

The chain joins TRBV2 to TRBJ1-1; no clear D gene. Trimming removed 1 base from V and 3 bases from J, with 9 bases in between. Germline CDR1 reads SNHLY; CDR2 reads FYNNEI. This CDR3 spans 14 amino acids. The CDR3 loop is CASSEGLGYTEAFF. The DNA of the CDR3 is TGTGCCAGCAGTGAAGGGCTGGGTTACACTGAAGCTTTCTTT.

The CDR3 spells CAWSRGAEASPLHF. As DNA, the CDR3 is TGTGCCTGGAGTCGAGGCGCGGAGGCTTCACCCCTCCACTTT. The genes are TRBV30 and TRBJ1-6; no definite D call. Deletions cut 2 bases from V and 9 bases from J, with 14 bases between. The germline V gene encodes CDR1 GTSNPN and CDR2 SVGIG (reference sequence). The CDR3 extends over 14 amino acids.

The chain employs TRBV29-1 and TRBJ1-2; weak D call: TRBD1 (5 bases). This CDR3 contains 14 residues. V was clipped by 0 bases and J by 8 bases, with 16 bases between them. The germline CDR1 and CDR2 sequences are SQVTM and ANQGSEA. CDR3 sequence reads: CSVEERQGRGGYTF. The CDR3 DNA is TGCAGCGTTGAAGAGCGGCAGGGAAGGGGAGGCTACACCTTC.

V gene TRBV28 combines with J gene TRBJ1-2; D is perhaps TRBD1 (5 bases). V was trimmed by 1 base and J by 1 base, leaving 10 bases between them. CDR3 length: 15 residues. Germline-derived CDR1 and CDR2 are MDHEN and SYDVKM. This chain's CDR3 is CASSLSAGDNYGYTF. Written as DNA, the CDR3 is TGTGCCAGCAGTTTATCGGCGGGGGATAACTATGGCTACACCTTC.